The next 11 T cell receptor beta chains were all read from a single sample in a study of blood T cell repertoires in COVID-19. The assay was immunoSEQ multiplex PCR, and TCRdb's table has in-frame clones only and misses some. The table includes about 430,000 clones, 88% detected once. Sequencing input: PBMCs or T cells enriched from blood (not recorded which). Receptor source: a woman between 25 and 40 years old with acute COVID-19.

Concerning this clone: In the same sample, other DNA sequences code for this CDR3. The J gene is TRBJ2-3, the V gene TRBV24-1, with D possibly matching TRBD1 (5 bases). Trimming left V 0 bases short and J 0 bases short, with 12 bases between. The CDR3 is made up of 17 amino acids. CDR1 and CDR2 from the germline V gene are KGHDR and SFDVKD. The CDR3 region has the DNA TGTGCCACCAGTGATTTGGGGCAGGGCTCTAGCACAGATACGCAGTATTTT. Its protein is CATSDLGQGSSTDTQYF.

The rearrangement links TRBV6-2 or TRBV6-3 to TRBJ2-6, with 9 bases identical to TRBD1. Germline assignment: CDR1 MNHEY and CDR2 SVGEGT. V shed 4 bases, J shed 1 base, and the junction held 11 bases outside the gene matches. The CDR3 extends over 19 amino acids. CDR3 sequence: CASSFLPGQGLSGANVLTF. DNA of the CDR3: TGTGCCAGCAGTTTCCTCCCGGGACAGGGCCTTTCTGGGGCCAACGTCCTGACTTTC.

The chain joins TRBV6-4 to TRBJ2-3; a weak D match, TRBD1 (6 bases). This CDR3 is built from 15 residues. The V and J ends lost 2 bases and 4 bases respectively, with 13 bases between them. Germline values: CDR1 MRHNA, CDR2 SNTAGT. This CDR3 is CASSDQQGRADTQYF. The DNA of the CDR3 is TGTGCCAGCAGTGACCAGCAGGGGCGGGCAGATACGCAGTATTTT.

Of note for this clone: A junction end diverges from the germline sequence, so it may reflect a read error. This chain links TRBV30 with TRBJ2-2, with D perhaps matching TRBD1 (5 bases). The CDR3 has 13 amino acids. Germline CDR1 reads GTSNPN; CDR2 reads SVGIG (reference sequence). CDR3 amino acids: CAWSVTVRGELFF. CDR3 coding DNA: TGCGCCTGGAGTGTGACAGTAAGGGGGGAGCTGTTTTTT.

The gene calls are TRBV24-1 and TRBJ2-1; perhaps TRBD1 as D (5 bases). This CDR3 is 16 amino acids long. Germline CDR1 and CDR2: KGHDR and SFDVKD. V lost 3 bases, J lost 0 bases, and 11 bases lay in between. In nucleotides, the CDR3 is TGTGCCACCAGTGATGGGGCAGGGCGCTCCTACAATGAGCAGTTCTTC. Protein: CATSDGAGRSYNEQFF.

J is TRBJ2-7 and V is TRBV24-1; D is ambiguous. Germline V gene data show CDR1 as KGHDR and CDR2 as SFDVKD. This CDR3 region has 12 residues. The V end was cut by 2 bases, the J end by 5 bases, with 6 bases between. The CDR3 protein is CATSDSYHEQYF. The CDR3 DNA follows: TGTGCCACCAGTGATTCGTATCACGAGCAGTACTTC.

The J gene is TRBJ2-1, the V gene TRBV7-9; maybe TRBD1 (5 bases). In germline, CDR1 is SEHNR, CDR2 FQNEAQ (reference sequence). This CDR3 comprises 14 residues. V was clipped by 1 base and J by 5 bases, with 9 bases between them. The CDR3 sequence: CASSLGAGNNEQFF. CDR3 bases: TGTGCCAGCAGCTTAGGAGCAGGGAACAATGAGCAGTTCTTC. The full variable domain, its missing parts supplied by reference TRBV7-9 and TRBJ2-1, is DTGVSQNPRHKITKRGQNVTFRCDPISEHNRLYWYRQTLGQGPEFLTYFQNEAQLEKSRLLSDRFSAERPKGSFSTLEIQRTEQGDSAMYLCASSLGAGNNEQFFGPGTRLTVL.

The chain carries TRBV10-1 and TRBJ1-3; D not certain. The CDR3 is 13 residues long. Trimming took 6 bases from V and 0 from J, leaving 6 bases between them. Germline CDR1 WNHNN, CDR2 SYGVQD (reference sequence). In nucleotides, the CDR3 is TGCGCCAGCAGGGTGAGCTCTGGAAACACCATATATTTT. It codes for CASRVSSGNTIYF.

The chain has TRBV12-3 or TRBV12-4 and TRBJ2-1; TRBD2 is a possible D gene (6 bases). Trimming pared 4 bases from V and 10 bases from J, leaving 8 bases between. The CDR3 totals 11 residues. The DNA of the CDR3 is TGTGCCAGCAGTTCTCTAGCGGAGCAGTTCTTC. Protein sequence: CASSSLAEQFF.

The V gene is TRBV12-5, the J gene TRBJ1-1; perhaps TRBD1 as D (5 bases). CDR1 is LGHNT and CDR2 is FRNRAP in the germline V gene. This CDR3 contains 16 residues. The CDR3 reads CARSNNRGGVITEAFF. The CDR3 nucleotides are TGTGCCCGATCTAACAACCGGGGAGGGGTGATCACTGAAGCTTTCTTT.

V and J are TRBV4-2 and TRBJ2-7, with 8 nucleotides matching TRBD2. CDR3 length equals 15 residues. With 1 base clipped from V and 3 bases from J, the junction kept 5 bases outside the gene matches. Germline V gene data show CDR1 as LGHNA and CDR2 as YNFKEQ. The CDR3 DNA sequence: TGTGCCAGCAGCCAAGTCGGGAGGGGGGGCTACGAGCAGTACTTC. It specifies CASSQVGRGGYEQYF.